The source of this TCR beta chain is a study of human T cells and chemical hapten exposure. General study findings and limits: More PT1 expanded TCRs went with higher patch test scores. It was expanded TCRs that formed significantly more large CDR3 similarity clusters than controls did.

After removal of 4 bases from V and 5 bases from J, the junction contained 7 bases not matched to a gene. The CDR3 is 15 residues long. Germline-derived CDR1 and CDR2 are LGHDT and YNNKEL (reference sequence). TCRdb re-called the RACE reads with MiXCR, one entry per CDR3 protein. Of under 200,000 distinct CDR3 sequences in the sample, around 30% were seen once. A remark on this clonotype: No antigen is known for it.

Time point: pre-sensitization, week 0. Treatment in this sample: therapeutic diphenylcyclopropenone sensitization with weekly scalp DPC. The sequencing here drew on whole blood, taken in connection with sensitization to the hapten diphenylcyclopropenone (DPC). The clonotype originates from a woman aged 25 to 45 with alopecia areata. Some clones in this sample may be carry-over from other donors' samples. The chain couples TRBV3-1 to TRBJ2-3, with 9 bases matching TRBD2. The CDR3 protein is CASSRSSGSRDTQYF. In DNA, the CDR3 is TGTGCCAGCAGCCGGAGTAGCGGGAGTAGAGATACGCAGTATTTT.